This T cell receptor (beta chain) was sequenced during a study of T cell repertoires in cytomegalovirus infection. Across the study: Recently identified HLA-C-restricted and well-studied HLA-B-restricted CMV epitopes were used. Evidence of both CMV infection and a matching HLA type came from public TCR beta signatures. Study outcomes and limitations: Identification of carriers of CMV plus the relevant HLA was achieved through cumulative public TCR beta family frequency. The ex vivo response was dominated by HLA-C-restricted CMV-specific TCR beta clonotypes.

TCRdb reprocessed the reads with MiXCR, giving one entry per CDR3 protein. Seen here are tens of thousands of distinct CDR3 sequences, around 20% observed once, and the top ten hold around 27%. Germline assignment: CDR1 LNHNV and CDR2 YYDKDF (reference sequence). V gave up 9 bases and J gave up 5 bases, with 17 bases separating them. The CDR3 sequence is 13 residues long. Regarding this clonotype: Antigen specificity is unknown.

The chain uses TRBV15 and TRBJ2-7; D possibly matches TRBD1 or TRBD2 (5 bases each). The TCR sequence derives from a human donor in good health (CMV status not recorded). Some clones in this sample may be carry-over from other donors' samples. Sequenced material: CD8+ T cells from cultured PBMCs, taken from culture after CMV antigen stimulation. CDR3 DNA: TGTGCCACGGCGTTGGCCCGGGGCAACGAGCAGTACTTC. Translated, it gives CATALARGNEQYF.